Each of the 29 T cell receptor beta chains below was sequenced from the same sample in a study of vaccination and CD4 T cells after COVID-19. Treatment noted: roughly 11-day PBMC culture with coronavirus spike peptide pools or control peptides (ViraFEST assay). No cognate antigen is known for these TCRs. The Oncomine TCR Beta short-read assay was what sequenced the DNA obtained from cultured CD4+ T cells. In TCRdb, the PCR reads were re-called with MiXCR into one record per CDR3 protein. Among some 20,000 distinct CDR3 sequences listed, 52% were seen once. The source material was CD4+ T cells from blood, cultured in vitro. All receptors come from a human donor who had recovered from COVID-19.

J is TRBJ2-7 and V is TRBV7-2; no definite D call. CDR3 length equals 12 residues. The V and J ends lost 5 bases and 4 bases respectively, with 9 bases between them. Germline values: CDR1 SGHTA, CDR2 FQGNSA. This CDR3 reads CASSRNSYEQYF. CDR3 in DNA: TGTGCCAGCAGCCGAAACTCTTACGAGCAGTACTTC.

The chain recombines TRBV27 with TRBJ1-5; D is undetermined. This CDR3 is built from 18 residues. Germline V gene sequence: CDR1 MNHEY, CDR2 SMNVEV (reference sequence). Between the trimmed V and J ends, which lost 4 bases and 1 base, there was a span of 20 bases. The CDR3 DNA reads as TGTGCCAGCAGTTCCCGACCGGACCCTTTCCAAAGCAATCAGCCCCAGCATTTT. The encoded protein is CASSSRPDPFQSNQPQHF.

V is TRBV7-2 and J is TRBJ1-6; 8 bases align to TRBD1. CDR3 length equals 15 residues. V shed 6 bases, J shed 2 bases, and the junction held 3 bases outside the gene matches. Looked up from germline, CDR1 is SGHTA and CDR2 is FQGNSA. CDR3 loop: CASRDRETYNSPLHF. The CDR3 DNA reads as TGTGCCAGCAGGGACAGGGAAACCTATAATTCACCCCTCCACTTT.

V and J are TRBV9 and TRBJ1-1, with 8 bases that match TRBD1. Germline V lookup: CDR1 SGDLS, CDR2 YYNGEE. Trimming cost V 2 bases and J 3 bases; bases outside gene matches: 6. The CDR3 has 15 residues. As DNA, the CDR3 is TGTGCCAGCAGCGTCGCGGACAGGGTCGACACTGAAGCTTTCTTT. Translation gives CASSVADRVDTEAFF.

This clonotype was seen a handful of times. This rearrangement joins TRBV6-2 or TRBV6-3 to TRBJ1-2, with TRBD1 as a possible D gene (5 bases). Trimming took 6 bases from V and 0 from J, leaving 14 bases between them. CDR1 MNHEY and CDR2 SVGEGT come from the germline V gene. There are 15 residues in the CDR3. The CDR3 here is CASSTVGGANYGYTF. The CDR3 bases are TGTGCCAGCAGCACCGTTGGAGGGGCTAACTATGGCTACACCTTC.

This clonotype occurred a few times. The V gene is TRBV7-2, the J gene TRBJ1-6; D is possibly TRBD1 (6 bases). V was shortened by 6 bases and J by 6 bases, with 18 bases between the two germline ends. The CDR3 is 16 residues long. CDR1 and CDR2 (germline): SGHTA, FQGNSA. The chain's CDR3 is CASSQRPGDGNSPLHF. CDR3 nucleotides: TGTGCCAGCAGTCAAAGGCCAGGGGACGGTAATTCACCCCTCCACTTT.

The gene calls are TRBV6-5 and TRBJ1-2; D ambiguous. The length of the CDR3 is 14 residues. The germline V and J ends were trimmed by 2 bases and 4 bases, with 11 bases remaining between them. Germline V lookup: CDR1 MNHEY, CDR2 SVGAGI. The CDR3 DNA follows: TGTGCCAGCAGTTACGACATTCAAAGCTATGGCTACACCTTC. Its translation: CASSYDIQSYGYTF.

This rearrangement joins TRBV7-9 to TRBJ1-2, with D unclear. Germline V gene data show CDR1 as SEHNR and CDR2 as FQNEAQ (reference sequence). The CDR3 has 12 residues. V was shortened by 5 bases and J by 8 bases, with 12 bases between the two germline ends. CDR3 nucleotides: TGTGCCAGCAGCAAATCTTCTTTCGGCTACACCTTC. Translation: CASSKSSFGYTF.

This clonotype was seen a handful of times. The rearrangement uses TRBV7-3 and TRBJ1-1, with D possibly TRBD1 on 5 matching bases. CDR1 is SGHTA and CDR2 is FQGTGA in the germline V gene. The CDR3 sequence is 13 residues long. Trimming stripped 2 bases from V and 7 bases from J, with 11 bases between. CDR3 nucleotides: TGTGCCAGCAGCTTAGGTATGCAGGGTGAAGCTTTCTTT. This translates into CASSLGMQGEAFF.

The chain employs TRBV30 and TRBJ2-5, with 7 bases fitting TRBD2. This CDR3 has 14 amino acids. V dropped 5 bases and J dropped 5; count of bases not matched to a gene: 11. Per the germline V gene, CDR1 is GTSNPN and CDR2 is SVGIG (reference sequence). CDR3 sequence reads: CAWGDGTNRETQYF. The CDR3 nucleotides read TGTGCCTGGGGTGATGGGACTAATCGGGAGACCCAGTACTTC.

The chain has TRBV10-3 and TRBJ2-6; D uncertain. The germline gives CDR1 ENHRY, CDR2 SYGVKD. V was clipped by 3 bases and J by 0 bases, with 6 bases between them. The CDR3 consists of 15 residues. CDR3 bases: TGTGCCATCAGTGAAGGCCTCTCTGGGGCCAACGTCCTGACTTTC. This codes for CAISEGLSGANVLTF.

The V gene is TRBV15, the J gene TRBJ2-2; TRBD2 is a possible D gene (7 bases). CDR1 LNHNV and CDR2 YYDKDF come from the germline V gene (reference sequence). Trimming removed 6 bases at V and 2 bases at J, with 13 bases between. The CDR3 runs to 15 residues. Here the CDR3 DNA reads TGTGCCACCAGTGCCGCGGGGGCCAACACCGGGGAGCTGTTTTTT. Protein sequence: CATSAAGANTGELFF.

The gene calls are TRBV2 and TRBJ2-7, with D possibly TRBD2 on 6 matching bases. Germline V gene data show CDR1 as SNHLY and CDR2 as FYNNEI. Deletions cut 6 bases from V and 5 bases from J, with 23 bases between. This CDR3 contains 16 residues. CDR3 in DNA: TGTGCCAGCAGGGGCGGCTTCTCTGGGAGGTCCCACGAGCAGTACTTC. Its protein is CASRGGFSGRSHEQYF.

The V call is TRBV20-1, the J call TRBJ2-1; D tentatively fits TRBD1 or TRBD2 (5 bases each). Germline V CDR1 and CDR2: DFQATT, SNEGSKA (reference sequence). V shed 3 bases and J shed 12 bases, with 21 bases lying between them. The CDR3 consists of 14 residues. The CDR3: CSASPPVDLGVQFF. The CDR3 nucleotides are TGCAGTGCTAGTCCCCCCGTGGACTTAGGGGTGCAGTTCTTC.

This rearrangement joins TRBV19 to TRBJ1-5; D possibly corresponds to TRBD1 (5 bases). Germline V gives CDR1 LNHDA, CDR2 SQIVND (reference sequence). The CDR3 spans 15 residues. V lost 4 bases to trimming and J lost 0 bases, with 10 bases between them. The CDR3 DNA reads as TGTGCCAGTAGTACCGGGACTTATAGCAATCAGCCCCAGCATTTT. Translation gives CASSTGTYSNQPQHF.

This chain uses TRBV20-1 with TRBJ2-3; 11 nucleotides line up with TRBD2. CDR1 and CDR2 (germline): DFQATT, SNEGSKA (reference sequence). CDR3 length equals 15 residues. Trimming removed 5 bases from V and 0 bases from J; junction bases left unmatched: 4. The CDR3 loop is CSAGRLAGSTDTQYF. As DNA, the CDR3 is TGCAGTGCTGGGCGACTAGCGGGAAGCACAGATACGCAGTATTTT.

This clonotype was seen a handful of times. The chain carries TRBV15 and TRBJ1-6, with D possibly being TRBD1 (5 bases). The CDR3 is 15 amino acids. V shed 1 base and J shed 7 bases, with 11 bases lying between them. Looked up from germline, CDR1 is LNHNV and CDR2 is YYDKDF (reference sequence). The CDR3 DNA sequence: TGTGCCACCAGCAGAGTCTGGGGGTACAATTCACCCCTCCACTTT. Encoded protein: CATSRVWGYNSPLHF.

The chain is built from TRBV14 and TRBJ2-2; D uncertain. V gave up 4 bases and J gave up 3 bases, with 18 bases separating them. The CDR3 extends over 17 amino acids. Germline CDR1 is SGHDN and CDR2 is FVKESK. CDR3 residues: CASSPHGSGLDTGELFF. The CDR3 nucleotides read TGTGCCAGCAGCCCCCATGGATCTGGCCTCGACACCGGGGAGCTGTTTTTT.

The V gene is TRBV6-1, the J gene TRBJ1-2; D unresolved. The CDR3 runs to 13 residues. The V end was cut by 6 bases, the J end by 4 bases, with 12 bases between. In germline, CDR1 is MNHNS, CDR2 SASEGT. The CDR3 bases are TGTGCCAGCAGCTCTATTAGGACCTATGGCTACACCTTC. Translated: CASSSIRTYGYTF.

CDR3 sequence reads: CASSSDRGGEQYF. The DNA for the CDR3 is TGTGCCAGTAGTAGCGACAGGGGAGGTGAGCAGTACTTC. The genes are TRBV19 and TRBJ2-7; 8 bases map to TRBD1. Losses at the gene ends were 4 bases for V and 7 bases for J; bases not matched to a gene: 6. Germline values: CDR1 LNHDA, CDR2 SQIVND (reference sequence). The CDR3 is made up of 13 amino acids.

The rearrangement uses TRBV20-1 and TRBJ2-5; D assignment may be TRBD1 or TRBD2 (5 bases each). This CDR3 has 13 amino acids. Germline V gene lookup returns CDR1 DFQATT and CDR2 SNEGSKA (reference sequence). With 6 bases removed from V and 8 bases from J, the gap between germline ends came to 19 bases. CDR3 sequence reads: CSAIEGLVATQYF. In DNA, the CDR3 is TGCAGTGCCATAGAGGGGTTGGTGGCAACCCAGTACTTC.

The sample holds a few counts of this clonotype. The J gene is TRBJ2-7, the V gene TRBV28, with D perhaps matching TRBD2 (5 bases). From germline, CDR1 is MDHEN and CDR2 SYDVKM. The CDR3 loop spans 14 amino acids. Trimming removed 6 bases at V and 5 bases at J, with 17 bases between. The CDR3 region has the DNA TGTGCCAGCAGGGTGAGCGGCCGAACTGACGAGCAGTACTTC. Translation gives CASRVSGRTDEQYF.

This chain joins TRBV19 and TRBJ2-1, with D hard to call. The germline V and J ends were trimmed by 1 base and 6 bases, with 7 bases remaining between them. CDR1 and CDR2 from the germline V gene are LNHDA and SQIVND (reference sequence). This CDR3 is built from 13 residues. The chain's CDR3 is CASSIVPGNEQFF. The CDR3 DNA reads TGTGCCAGTAGTATAGTACCCGGCAATGAGCAGTTCTTC.

The table lists this clonotype with a count of one. This chain links TRBV2 with TRBJ1-1; possibly TRBD1 for D (6 bases). Germline CDR1 SNHLY, CDR2 FYNNEI. V lost 7 bases to trimming and J lost 1 base, with 16 bases between them. The CDR3 contains 15 residues. The CDR3 DNA follows: TGTGCCAGCACTTCCTGGGGGCCTGGGAACACTGAAGCTTTCTTT. Protein sequence: CASTSWGPGNTEAFF.

The chain links TRBV7-2 to TRBJ1-5, with 8 bases fitting TRBD1. Per the germline V gene, CDR1 is SGHTA and CDR2 is FQGNSA. V lost 2 bases and J lost 7; bases outside the gene matches: 10. CDR3 length: 16 residues. As DNA, the CDR3 is TGTGCCAGCAGCTTAAATTCCGGACAGGGAGCCCAGCCCCAGCATTTT. This translates into CASSLNSGQGAQPQHF.

This rearrangement joins TRBV20-1 to TRBJ1-2; D remains unclear. Germline V gene lookup returns CDR1 DFQATT and CDR2 SNEGSKA (reference sequence). V shed 0 bases and J shed 4 bases, with 6 bases lying between them. The CDR3 runs to 12 residues. The chain's CDR3 is CSARDGVYGYTF. CDR3 nucleotide sequence: TGCAGTGCTAGAGACGGGGTCTATGGCTACACCTTC.

This clonotype appeared a few times. This chain's CDR3 is CATSDLRTSDEQFF. For the CDR3, the DNA is TGTGCCACCAGTGATTTGAGGACTAGCGATGAGCAGTTCTTC. J is TRBJ2-1 and V is TRBV24-1; 9 bases are a match to TRBD2. This CDR3 region has 14 residues. Trimming removed 0 bases from V and 8 bases from J; junction bases left unmatched: 1. From germline, CDR1 is KGHDR and CDR2 SFDVKD.

This chain connects TRBV11-2 to TRBJ2-7, with TRBD2 matching 13 bases. The CDR3 covers 16 residues. The germline V gene has CDR1 SGHAT and CDR2 FQNNGV. V trimming: 9 bases; J trimming: 2 bases; junction bases outside the gene matches: 10. The CDR3 spells CASLTSGGPYPYEQYF. CDR3 DNA sequence: TGTGCCAGTTTGACTAGCGGGGGGCCATACCCCTACGAGCAGTACTTC.

V gene TRBV28 combines with J gene TRBJ2-7; D call uncertain. This CDR3 has 11 amino acids. Trimming took off 6 bases at V and 7 bases at J, with 10 bases between the two ends. Germline V lookup: CDR1 MDHEN, CDR2 SYDVKM. This CDR3 is CASSLPPEQYF. DNA of the CDR3: TGTGCCAGCAGCCTCCCCCCGGAGCAGTACTTC.